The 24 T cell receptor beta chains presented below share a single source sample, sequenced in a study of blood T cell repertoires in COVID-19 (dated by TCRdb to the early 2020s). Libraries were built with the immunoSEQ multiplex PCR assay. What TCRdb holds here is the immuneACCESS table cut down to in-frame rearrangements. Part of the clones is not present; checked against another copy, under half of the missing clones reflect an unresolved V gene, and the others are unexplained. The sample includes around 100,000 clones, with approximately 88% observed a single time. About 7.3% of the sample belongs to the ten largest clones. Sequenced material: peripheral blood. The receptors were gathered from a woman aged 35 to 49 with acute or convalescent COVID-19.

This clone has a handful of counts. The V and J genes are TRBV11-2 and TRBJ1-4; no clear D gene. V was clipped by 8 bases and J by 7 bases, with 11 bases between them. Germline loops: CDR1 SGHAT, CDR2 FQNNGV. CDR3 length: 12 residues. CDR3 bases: TGTGCCAGCGGAGTCAGAAGTGAAAAACTGTTTTTT. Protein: CASGVRSEKLFF.

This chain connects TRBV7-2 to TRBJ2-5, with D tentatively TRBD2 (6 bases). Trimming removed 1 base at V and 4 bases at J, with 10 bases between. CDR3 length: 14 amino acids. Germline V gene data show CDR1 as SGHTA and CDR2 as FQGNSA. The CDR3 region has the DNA TGTGCCAGCAGCTTAGAATCCGGGAGAGAGACCCAGTACTTC. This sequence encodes CASSLESGRETQYF.

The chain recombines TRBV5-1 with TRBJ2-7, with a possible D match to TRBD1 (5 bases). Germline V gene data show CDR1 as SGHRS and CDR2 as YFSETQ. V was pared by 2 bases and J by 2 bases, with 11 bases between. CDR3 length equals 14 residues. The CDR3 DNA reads TGCGCCAGCAGCTTCTCAGACAGACCCTACGAGCAGTACTTC. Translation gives CASSFSDRPYEQYF.

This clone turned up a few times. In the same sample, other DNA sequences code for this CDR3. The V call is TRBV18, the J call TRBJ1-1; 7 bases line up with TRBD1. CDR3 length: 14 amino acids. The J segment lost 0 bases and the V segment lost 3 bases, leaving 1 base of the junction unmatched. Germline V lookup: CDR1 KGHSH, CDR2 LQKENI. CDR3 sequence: CASSPDRMNTEAFF. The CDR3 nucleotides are TGTGCCAGCTCACCGGACAGGATGAACACTGAAGCTTTCTTT.

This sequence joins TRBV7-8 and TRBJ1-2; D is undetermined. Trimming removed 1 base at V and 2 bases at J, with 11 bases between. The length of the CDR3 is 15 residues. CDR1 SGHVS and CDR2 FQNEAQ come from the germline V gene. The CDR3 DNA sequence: TGTGCCAGCAGCTTAGAGATACGAGGGAACTATGGCTACACCTTC. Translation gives CASSLEIRGNYGYTF.

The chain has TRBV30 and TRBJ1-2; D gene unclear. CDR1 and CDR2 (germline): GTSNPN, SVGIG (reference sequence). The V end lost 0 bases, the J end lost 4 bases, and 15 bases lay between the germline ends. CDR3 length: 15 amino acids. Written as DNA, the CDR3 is TGTGCCTGGAGTGTACCCGGCAGCCGGAGCTATGGCTACACCTTC. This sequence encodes CAWSVPGSRSYGYTF.

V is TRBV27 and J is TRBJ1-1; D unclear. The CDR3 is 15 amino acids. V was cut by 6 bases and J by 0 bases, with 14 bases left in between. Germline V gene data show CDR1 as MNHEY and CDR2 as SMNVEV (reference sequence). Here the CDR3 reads CASSPRARVNTEAFF. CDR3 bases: TGTGCCAGCAGCCCGCGGGCGAGAGTGAACACTGAAGCTTTCTTT.

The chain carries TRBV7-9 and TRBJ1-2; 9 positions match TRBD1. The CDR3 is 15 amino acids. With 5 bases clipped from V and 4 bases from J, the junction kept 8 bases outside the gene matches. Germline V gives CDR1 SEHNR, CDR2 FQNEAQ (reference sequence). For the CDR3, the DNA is TGTGCCAGCAGCCGGGAACAGGGGGCGAGCTATGGCTACACCTTC. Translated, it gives CASSREQGASYGYTF.

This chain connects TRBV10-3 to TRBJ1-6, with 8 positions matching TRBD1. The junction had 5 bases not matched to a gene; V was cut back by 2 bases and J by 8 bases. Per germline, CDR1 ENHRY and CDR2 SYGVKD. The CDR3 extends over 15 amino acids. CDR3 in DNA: TGTGCCATCAGTGAGGCAGGGGGCGAATATTCACCCCTCCACTTT. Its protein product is CAISEAGGEYSPLHF.

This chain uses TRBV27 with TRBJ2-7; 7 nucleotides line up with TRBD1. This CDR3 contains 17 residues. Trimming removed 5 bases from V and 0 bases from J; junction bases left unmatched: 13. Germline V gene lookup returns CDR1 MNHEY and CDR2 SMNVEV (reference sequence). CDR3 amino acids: CASSRVRLGQSSYEQYF. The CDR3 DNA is TGTGCCAGCAGTCGAGTACGCTTGGGACAGAGCTCCTACGAGCAGTACTTC.

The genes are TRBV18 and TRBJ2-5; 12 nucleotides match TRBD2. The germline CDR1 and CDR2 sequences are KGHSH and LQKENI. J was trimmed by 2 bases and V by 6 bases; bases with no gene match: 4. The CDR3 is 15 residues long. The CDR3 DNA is TGTGCCAGCTCCAGGACTAGCGGGGAGCAAGAGACCCAGTACTTC. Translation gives CASSRTSGEQETQYF.

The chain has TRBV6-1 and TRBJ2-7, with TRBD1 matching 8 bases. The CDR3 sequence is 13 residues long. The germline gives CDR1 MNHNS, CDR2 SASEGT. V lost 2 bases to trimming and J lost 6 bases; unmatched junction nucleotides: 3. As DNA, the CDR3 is TGTGCCAGCAGTGAACGACAGGGGCTCGAGCAGTACTTC. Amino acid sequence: CASSERQGLEQYF.

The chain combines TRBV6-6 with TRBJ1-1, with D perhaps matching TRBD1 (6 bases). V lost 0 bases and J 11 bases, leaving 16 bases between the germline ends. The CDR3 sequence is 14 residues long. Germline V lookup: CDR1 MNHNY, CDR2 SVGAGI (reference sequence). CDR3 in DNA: TGTGCCAGCAGTTACTCAGATGGTGGGAGGGGGGCTTTCTTT. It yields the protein CASSYSDGGRGAFF.

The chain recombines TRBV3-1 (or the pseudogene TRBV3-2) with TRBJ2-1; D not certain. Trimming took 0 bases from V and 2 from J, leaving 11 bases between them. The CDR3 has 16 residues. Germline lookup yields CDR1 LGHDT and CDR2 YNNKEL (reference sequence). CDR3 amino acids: CASSQDGSTAYNEQFF. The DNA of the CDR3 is TGTGCCAGCAGCCAAGATGGTTCTACTGCCTACAATGAGCAGTTCTTC.

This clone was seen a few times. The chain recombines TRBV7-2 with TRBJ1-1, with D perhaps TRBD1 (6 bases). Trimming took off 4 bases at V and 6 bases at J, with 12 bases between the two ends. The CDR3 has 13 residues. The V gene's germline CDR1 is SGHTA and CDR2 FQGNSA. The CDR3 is CASSSTGRAEAFF. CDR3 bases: TGTGCCAGCAGCTCTACAGGGAGAGCTGAAGCTTTCTTT.

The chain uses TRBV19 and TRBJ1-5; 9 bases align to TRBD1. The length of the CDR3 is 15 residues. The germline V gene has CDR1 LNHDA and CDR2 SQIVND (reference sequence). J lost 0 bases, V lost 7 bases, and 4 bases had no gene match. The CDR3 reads CASKRDRDSNQPQHF. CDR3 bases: TGTGCCAGTAAGAGGGACAGGGATAGCAATCAGCCCCAGCATTTT.

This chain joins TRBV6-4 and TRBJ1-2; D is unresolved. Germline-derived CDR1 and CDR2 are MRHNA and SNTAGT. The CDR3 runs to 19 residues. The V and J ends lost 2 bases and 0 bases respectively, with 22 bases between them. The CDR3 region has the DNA TGTGCCAGCAGTGACCTCTACACCTTTCCCAGTCTAGCTAACTATGGCTACACCTTC. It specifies CASSDLYTFPSLANYGYTF.

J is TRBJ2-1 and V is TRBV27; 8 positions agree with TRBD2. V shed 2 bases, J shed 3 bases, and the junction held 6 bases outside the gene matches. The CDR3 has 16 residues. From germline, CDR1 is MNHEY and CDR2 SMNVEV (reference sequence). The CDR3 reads CASSLNRAGGYNEQFF. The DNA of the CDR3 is TGTGCCAGCAGTTTAAATCGGGCGGGGGGCTACAATGAGCAGTTCTTC.

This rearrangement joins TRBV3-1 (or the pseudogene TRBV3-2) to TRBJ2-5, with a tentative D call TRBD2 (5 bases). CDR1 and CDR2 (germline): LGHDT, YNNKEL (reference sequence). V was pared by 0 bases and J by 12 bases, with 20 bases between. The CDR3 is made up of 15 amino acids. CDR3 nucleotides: TGTGCCAGCAGCCAAGATTCGATACAGTACGGGGATAAGTACTTC. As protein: CASSQDSIQYGDKYF.

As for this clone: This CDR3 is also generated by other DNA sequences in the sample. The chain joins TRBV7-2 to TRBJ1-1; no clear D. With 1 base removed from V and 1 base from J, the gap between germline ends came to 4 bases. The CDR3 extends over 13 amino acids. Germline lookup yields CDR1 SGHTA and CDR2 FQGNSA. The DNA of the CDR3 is TGTGCCAGCAGCTTAGGCGCGAACACTGAAGCTTTCTTT. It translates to CASSLGANTEAFF.

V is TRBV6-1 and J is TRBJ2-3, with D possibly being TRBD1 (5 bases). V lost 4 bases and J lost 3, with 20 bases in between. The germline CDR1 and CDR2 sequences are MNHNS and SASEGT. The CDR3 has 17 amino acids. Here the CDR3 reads CASSAQRNPTATDTQYF. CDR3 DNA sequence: TGTGCCAGCAGTGCTCAGCGAAATCCGACAGCAACAGATACGCAGTATTTT.

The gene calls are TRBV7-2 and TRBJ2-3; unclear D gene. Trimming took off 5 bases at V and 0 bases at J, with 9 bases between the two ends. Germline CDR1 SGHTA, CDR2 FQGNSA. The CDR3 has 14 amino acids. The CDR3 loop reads CASSPNFSTDTQYF. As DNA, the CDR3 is TGTGCCAGCAGCCCAAACTTCAGCACAGATACGCAGTATTTT.

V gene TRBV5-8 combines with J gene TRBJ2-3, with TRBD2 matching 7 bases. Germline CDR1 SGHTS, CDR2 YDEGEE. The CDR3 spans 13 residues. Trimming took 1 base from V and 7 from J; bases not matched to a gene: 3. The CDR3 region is CASSLSGVNTQYF. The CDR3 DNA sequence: TGTGCCAGCAGCTTGAGCGGGGTTAATACGCAGTATTTT.

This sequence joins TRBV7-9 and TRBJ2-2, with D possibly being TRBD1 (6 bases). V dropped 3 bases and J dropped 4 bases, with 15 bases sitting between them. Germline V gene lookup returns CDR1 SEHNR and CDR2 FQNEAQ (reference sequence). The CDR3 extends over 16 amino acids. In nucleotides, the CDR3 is TGTGCCAGCAGCTTCCAGGCAGGGGCCGGCACCGGGGAGCTGTTTTTT. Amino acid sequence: CASSFQAGAGTGELFF.